Listed below are T cell receptor beta chains from one sample, sequenced in a study of blood T cells in healthy people across ages. Via MiXCR, TCRdb re-called the 5' RACE reads, giving one row per CDR3 protein. The sample includes hundreds of thousands of distinct CDR3 sequences, roughly 34% seen only once; the top ten take over 10%. What was sequenced was blood. The receptor source for this set is a man aged 18 to 30 in good health. Each CDR3 is given with its conserved first and last residue. D genes are given only for firm matches. The listing skips clone size in some rows; elsewhere it reads once, few, many or a size class.

v_gene	abundance	j_gene	d_gene	CDR3aa	CDR3nt
TRBV20-1	NA	TRBJ2-3	NA	CSARTAPTDTQYF	TGCAGTGCTAGGACAGCACCCACAGATACGCAGTATTTT
TRBV7-2	NA	TRBJ2-7	NA	CASSLDSSSYNEQYF	TGTGCCAGCAGCTTAGACAGTAGCTCCTACAATGAGCAGTACTTC
TRBV20-1	NA	TRBJ2-4	TRBD2	CSAIGQERTSGGGGNIQYF	TGCAGTGCTATCGGACAGGAGAGGACTAGCGGGGGAGGTGGAAACATTCAGTACTTC
TRBV20-1	few	TRBJ2-3	NA	CSARTGVDKTDTQYF	TGCAGTGCAAGGACCGGGGTTGATAAGACAGATACGCAGTATTTT
TRBV4-2	once	TRBJ1-2	TRBD1	CASSLGQTNIYGYTF	TGTGCCAGCAGCCTGGGACAGACCAACATCTATGGCTACACCTTC
TRBV12-3/TRBV12-4	few	TRBJ2-1	NA	CASTSSAGTYNEQFF	TGTGCCAGCACCTCCAGTGCAGGGACCTACAATGAGCAGTTCTTC
TRBV12-3/TRBV12-4	NA	TRBJ2-3	NA	CASRLTGATDTQYF	TGTGCCAGCAGGTTAACAGGTGCCACAGATACGCAGTATTTT
TRBV3-1	few	TRBJ1-4	TRBD1	CASSLDRGRTEKLFF	TGTGCCAGCAGCCTTGACAGGGGGCGCACTGAAAAACTGTTTTTT
TRBV5-1	once	TRBJ2-2	TRBD2	CARPGLVVPGELFF	TGCGCCAGGCCGGGACTAGTAGTCCCCGGGGAGCTGTTTTTT
TRBV7-9	NA	TRBJ2-1	TRBD1	CASSLGGTGYNEQFF	TGTGCCAGCAGCTTAGGGGGGACAGGGTACAATGAGCAGTTCTTC
TRBV20-1	few	TRBJ2-3	TRBD2	CSARVIGLAGTTDTDTQYF	TGCAGTGCTAGGGTCATCGGGCTAGCGGGTACAACCGACACAGATACGCAGTATTTT
TRBV12-3/TRBV12-4	few	TRBJ2-1	NA	CASSLTQGPAQFF	TGTGCCAGCAGTTTAACGCAGGGGCCCGCGCAGTTCTTC
TRBV12-3/TRBV12-4	NA	TRBJ2-1	NA	CASSFGEMGDTQFF	TGTGCCAGCAGTTTTGGGGAGATGGGAGATACGCAGTTCTTC
TRBV7-2	few	TRBJ2-1	TRBD2	CASSVKRGGRYNEQFF	TGTGCCAGCAGCGTAAAGCGGGGGGGCCGTTACAATGAGCAGTTCTTC
TRBV9	NA	TRBJ2-1	NA	CASSVEGATYNEQFF	TGTGCCAGCAGCGTAGAAGGAGCCACCTACAATGAGCAGTTCTTC
TRBV5-1	NA	TRBJ1-1	NA	CASSLNPGGMNTEAFF	TGCGCCAGCAGCTTGAATCCTGGAGGTATGAACACTGAAGCTTTCTTT
TRBV7-2	few	TRBJ2-1	NA	CASSLRLSGPPYNEQFF	TGTGCCAGCAGCTTACGGCTCAGCGGGCCTCCCTACAATGAGCAGTTCTTC
TRBV6-2/TRBV6-3	NA	TRBJ2-1	TRBD2	CASSYSRASGAYNEQFF	TGTGCCAGCAGTTACTCTAGGGCTAGCGGGGCCTACAATGAGCAGTTCTTC
TRBV4-1	NA	TRBJ2-7	NA	CASSPKVSVREQYF	TGCGCCAGCAGCCCCAAGGTGTCAGTTCGCGAGCAGTACTTC
TRBV5-1	few	TRBJ1-1	NA	CASSLDVADTEAFF	TGCGCCAGCAGCCTGGACGTCGCGGACACTGAAGCTTTCTTT